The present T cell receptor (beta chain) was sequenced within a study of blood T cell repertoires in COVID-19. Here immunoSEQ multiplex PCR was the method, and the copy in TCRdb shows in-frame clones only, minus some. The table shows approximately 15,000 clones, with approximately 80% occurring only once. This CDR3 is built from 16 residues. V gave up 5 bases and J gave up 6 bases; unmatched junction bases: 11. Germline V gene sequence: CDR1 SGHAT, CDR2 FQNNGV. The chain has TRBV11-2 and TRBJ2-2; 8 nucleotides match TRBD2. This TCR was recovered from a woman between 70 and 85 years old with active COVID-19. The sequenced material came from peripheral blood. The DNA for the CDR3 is TGTGCCAGCAGCCCGACTAGCGCAGTCGCGCCCGGGGAGCTGTTTTTT. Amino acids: CASSPTSAVAPGELFF.